The 18 T cell receptor beta chains listed next were all sequenced from one sample in a study of blood T cell repertoires in COVID-19. Clones were read by immunoSEQ multiplex PCR, and TCRdb kept only the in-frame ones, dropping some. The sample has some 200,000 clones; 80% are singletons. The sample comprised PBMCs or T cells enriched from blood (not recorded which). These receptor sequences come from a middle-aged woman with acute COVID-19.

The chain recombines TRBV7-3 with TRBJ2-3, with TRBD2 matching 10 bases. The length of the CDR3 is 16 residues. Germline trimming cut 5 bases from V and 4 bases from J; bases unmatched to any gene: 9. Germline-derived CDR1 and CDR2 are SGHTA and FQGTGA. CDR3 residues: CASSQALAGGADTQYF. The DNA for the CDR3 is TGTGCCAGCAGCCAAGCCTTAGCGGGGGGCGCAGATACGCAGTATTTT.

For this clone: The same CDR3 also results from other DNA sequences found in this sample. The V call is TRBV28, the J call TRBJ1-4, with D possibly TRBD1 on 5 matching bases. The CDR3 contains 12 residues. V was cut by 4 bases and J by 8 bases, with 8 bases left in between. CDR1 is MDHEN and CDR2 is SYDVKM in the germline V gene. The CDR3 is CASSWGGEKLFF. In DNA form, the CDR3 reads TGTGCCAGCAGTTGGGGGGGAGAAAAACTGTTTTTT. The full variable domain, completed using reference TRBV28 and TRBJ1-4, is DVKVTQSSRYLVKRTGEKVFLECVQDMDHENMFWYRQDPGLGLRLIYFSYDVKMKEKGDIPEGYSVSREKKERFSLILESASTNQTSMYLCASSWGGEKLFFGSGTQLSVL.

The V gene is TRBV6-2 or TRBV6-3, the J gene TRBJ1-5; TRBD1 matches 7 bases. V shed 4 bases, J shed 2 bases, and the junction held 5 bases outside the gene matches. There are 15 residues in the CDR3. Germline lookup yields CDR1 MNHEY and CDR2 SVGEGT. The CDR3 DNA follows: TGTGCCAGCAGTTGGGCCGGGACAGGCAATCAGCCCCAGCATTTT. The encoded protein is CASSWAGTGNQPQHF.

J is TRBJ2-1 and V is TRBV7-2; tentative D call: TRBD2 (6 bases). CDR1 is SGHTA and CDR2 is FQGNSA in the germline V gene. The V end lost 5 bases, the J end lost 10 bases, and 21 bases lay between the germline ends. This CDR3 is built from 15 residues. The CDR3 here is CASSLLAAGNLEQFF. The DNA for the CDR3 is TGTGCCAGCAGCCTCCTGGCAGCGGGTAACCTCGAGCAGTTCTTC.

The J gene is TRBJ1-1, the V gene TRBV29-1; 7 nucleotides line up with TRBD1. The germline gives CDR1 SQVTM, CDR2 ANQGSEA. With 4 bases clipped from V and 5 bases from J, the junction kept 7 bases outside the gene matches. The CDR3 length is 13 residues. DNA for the CDR3: TGCAGCGTTGTTGGGACAGTAGGGACTGAAGCTTTCTTT. This encodes CSVVGTVGTEAFF.

The chain uses TRBV3-1 (or the pseudogene TRBV3-2) and TRBJ1-1; TRBD1 might be the D (6 bases). Trimming cost V 8 bases and J 1 base, with 14 bases left between them. Germline lookup yields CDR1 LGHDT and CDR2 YNNKEL (reference sequence). The CDR3 covers 14 residues. The CDR3 sequence: CASSGQDRNTEAFF. The CDR3 nucleotides are TGTGCCAGCTCCGGTCAGGACAGGAACACTGAAGCTTTCTTT.

This chain joins TRBV7-2 and TRBJ2-3, with a weak D call TRBD2 (6 bases). The germline CDR1 and CDR2 sequences are SGHTA and FQGNSA. The CDR3 spans 16 residues. The V gene lost 4 bases and the J gene lost 0 bases, with 14 bases spanning the gap. The CDR3, as DNA: TGTGCCAGCAGCTGGTCGCTAGCGACTAGCACAGATACGCAGTATTTT. Encoded protein: CASSWSLATSTDTQYF. The complete variable domain, with remaining parts taken from reference TRBV7-2 and TRBJ2-3, reads GAGVSQSPSNKVTEKGKDVELRCDPISGHTALYWYRQSLGQGLEFLIYFQGNSAPDKSGLPSDRFSAERTGGSVSTLTIQRTQQEDSAVYLCASSWSLATSTDTQYFGPGTRLTVL.

This chain uses TRBV3-1 (or the pseudogene TRBV3-2) with TRBJ2-7, with 14 bases that match TRBD2. The CDR3 has 20 residues. V lost 3 bases, J lost 0 bases, and 13 bases stayed unmatched. Germline loops: CDR1 LGHDT, CDR2 YNNKEL (reference sequence). CDR3 loop: CASSQYPGLAGAPTSYEQYF. DNA of the CDR3: TGTGCCAGCAGCCAGTATCCGGGACTAGCGGGAGCCCCCACCTCCTACGAGCAGTACTTC.

The chain recombines TRBV19 with TRBJ1-6; no firm D call. Trimming stripped 5 bases from V and 7 bases from J, with 15 bases between. Per germline, CDR1 LNHDA and CDR2 SQIVND (reference sequence). This CDR3 comprises 15 residues. CDR3 sequence (DNA): TGTGCCAGTAGTCTCTATCCGCGGGAAAATTCACCCCTCCACTTT. Protein sequence: CASSLYPRENSPLHF.

The gene calls are TRBV7-2 and TRBJ2-2; D not resolved. The germline CDR1 and CDR2 sequences are SGHTA and FQGNSA. V was trimmed by 1 base and J by 2 bases, leaving 5 bases between them. The length of the CDR3 is 14 residues. The CDR3 nucleotides are TGTGCCAGCAGCTTAGGCAGAAACACCGGGGAGCTGTTTTTT. This sequence encodes CASSLGRNTGELFF.

V gene TRBV5-4 combines with J gene TRBJ2-2; D ambiguous. Per the germline V gene, CDR1 is SGHNT and CDR2 is YYREEE (reference sequence). This CDR3 has 16 amino acids. V was pared by 0 bases and J by 4 bases, with 13 bases between. The DNA for the CDR3 is TGTGCCAGCAGCTTGGGGGTGAGGTCTTCCACCGGGGAGCTGTTTTTT. It specifies CASSLGVRSSTGELFF.

The chain joins TRBV19 to TRBJ1-1, with 12 bases lining up with TRBD1. Germline V gene sequence: CDR1 LNHDA, CDR2 SQIVND (reference sequence). Trimming took 6 bases from V and 4 from J; bases not matched to a gene: 6. The CDR3 covers 15 residues. CDR3 sequence reads: CASRGTGGPGTEAFF. The CDR3 nucleotides read TGTGCCAGTAGAGGGACAGGGGGCCCAGGCACTGAAGCTTTCTTT.

The V call is TRBV27, the J call TRBJ2-2, with TRBD1 as a possible D gene (6 bases). The CDR3 contains 16 residues. CDR1 and CDR2 (germline): MNHEY, SMNVEV (reference sequence). Trimming shortened V by 5 bases and J by 5 bases, and 18 bases separated the two germline ends. The CDR3 sequence is CASSPSVRTGTGELFF. The CDR3 nucleotides are TGTGCCAGCAGTCCCTCAGTCAGAACAGGGACCGGGGAGCTGTTTTTT.

The chain has TRBV6-2 or TRBV6-3 and TRBJ2-7; D is ambiguous. Trimming pared 5 bases from V and 1 base from J, leaving 27 bases between. The CDR3 spans 19 residues. The germline CDR1 and CDR2 sequences are MNHEY and SVGEGT. The CDR3 coding sequence is TGTGCCAGCAGTCAGGCGTGGCTACCAGGTAGAAGCTTTTCCTACGAGCAGTACTTC. It is translated as CASSQAWLPGRSFSYEQYF.

The chain joins TRBV10-3 to TRBJ2-2, with 8 bases lining up with TRBD2. Per the germline V gene, CDR1 is ENHRY and CDR2 is SYGVKD. The trim removed 8 bases at V and 4 bases at J, leaving 9 bases unmatched. CDR3 length: 15 amino acids. In DNA, the CDR3 is TGTGCCATCGCGGGACTAGGGGCCTCCACCGGGGAGCTGTTTTTT. Amino acid sequence: CAIAGLGASTGELFF.

The rearrangement uses TRBV9 and TRBJ1-2, with D maybe TRBD1 (5 bases). CDR3 length equals 11 residues. Trimming cost V 7 bases and J 8 bases, with 12 bases left between them. Germline CDR1 reads SGDLS; CDR2 reads YYNGEE. CDR3 amino acids: CASGPQGGYTF. In DNA, the CDR3 is TGTGCCAGCGGCCCTCAGGGAGGCTACACCTTC. Full variable domain (missing parts from reference TRBV9 and TRBJ1-2): DSGVTQTPKHLITATGQRVTLRCSPRSGDLSVYWYQQSLDQGLQFLIQYYNGEERAKGNILERFSAQQFPDLHSELNLSSLELGDSALYFCASGPQGGYTFGSGTRLTVV.

This rearrangement joins TRBV5-4 to TRBJ2-1; 7 nucleotides match TRBD2. Per the germline V gene, CDR1 is SGHNT and CDR2 is YYREEE (reference sequence). This CDR3 spans 15 amino acids. V gave up 4 bases and J gave up 2 bases; unmatched junction bases: 6. CDR3 residues: CASSRSGATYNEQFF. In DNA form, the CDR3 reads TGTGCCAGCAGCAGAAGCGGGGCGACCTACAATGAGCAGTTCTTC.

This chain joins TRBV9 and TRBJ2-2; 12 nucleotides match TRBD1. The CDR3 contains 17 residues. V gave up 0 bases and J gave up 6 bases; unmatched junction bases: 6. In germline, CDR1 is SGDLS, CDR2 YYNGEE. Written as DNA, the CDR3 is TGTGCCAGCAGCGTAGCCTTGGGGGACAGGGGGCCCGGGGAGCTGTTTTTT. Residues: CASSVALGDRGPGELFF.